These 14 T cell receptor beta chains came from one sample sequenced in a study of T-cell memory formation after mild COVID-19. In TCRdb, the 5' RACE reads were re-called with MiXCR into one record per CDR3 protein. The sample shows about 340,000 distinct CDR3 sequences, roughly 21% of them seen only once. Input material: PBMCs or a T cell subset sorted from them (not recorded which). These receptors all stem from an adult woman who had mild COVID-19 (a few samples of this study predate the infection). Cell type and time point are not known.

This sequence joins TRBV12-3 or TRBV12-4 and TRBJ1-2, with TRBD1 as a possible D gene (6 bases). The germline V and J ends were trimmed by 5 bases and 2 bases, with 15 bases remaining between them. The CDR3 extends over 15 amino acids. CDR3 protein: CASSPTGVYNYGYTF. CDR3 sequence (DNA): TGTGCCAGCAGTCCGACAGGTGTTTACAACTATGGCTACACCTTC.

This clonotype was seen a handful of times. The rearrangement links TRBV12-3 or TRBV12-4 to TRBJ2-1; 8 nucleotides agree with TRBD2. Germline trimming cut 2 bases from V and 6 bases from J; bases unmatched to any gene: 9. There are 16 residues in the CDR3. The chain's CDR3 is CASSLRGGRQINEQFF. CDR3 in DNA: TGTGCCAGCAGTTTACGCGGCGGGAGGCAAATCAATGAGCAGTTCTTC.

CDR3 coding DNA: TGTGCCAGCGGGGGGCTAGCGGGAATAAACTACGAGCAGTACTTC. Translation: CASGGLAGINYEQYF. J is TRBJ2-7 and V is TRBV7-6, with 9 positions matching TRBD2. Per germline, CDR1 SGHVS and CDR2 FNYEAQ. This CDR3 has 15 amino acids. V was pared by 8 bases and J by 3 bases, with 11 bases of the junction left unmatched.

This clonotype was seen a handful of times. This chain links TRBV29-1 with TRBJ2-3; D might be TRBD1 (5 bases). V lost 4 bases and J lost 5, with 16 bases in between. Per germline, CDR1 SQVTM and CDR2 ANQGSEA. CDR3 length: 14 residues. CDR3 protein: CSVAPWGAGDTQYF. CDR3 in DNA: TGCAGCGTTGCCCCTTGGGGCGCAGGAGATACGCAGTATTTT.

In its sample, this clonotype was seen many times. The CDR3 coding sequence is TGTGCCAGCAGTTTATGGGGGCCAGATCAGCCCCAGCATTTT. It translates to CASSLWGPDQPQHF. The rearrangement uses TRBV12-3 or TRBV12-4 and TRBJ1-5, with D possibly matching TRBD1 (6 bases). This CDR3 comprises 14 residues. The V and J ends lost 2 bases and 5 bases respectively, with 10 bases between them.

Only a few counts were recorded for this clonotype. This chain uses TRBV20-1 with TRBJ1-1; no clear D. Germline lookup yields CDR1 DFQATT and CDR2 SNEGSKA (reference sequence). The V end lost 1 base, the J end lost 3 bases, and 15 bases lay between the germline ends. CDR3 length: 15 residues. CDR3 nucleotides: TGCAGTGCTAGAGTAGTTGGAGGTGGGGACACTGAAGCTTTCTTT. It codes for CSARVVGGGDTEAFF.

This clonotype was seen more than once but under ten times. The chain joins TRBV20-1 to TRBJ1-2; D unclear. This CDR3 is built from 13 residues. Trimming cost V 4 bases and J 6 bases, with 15 bases left between them. Germline loops: CDR1 DFQATT, CDR2 SNEGSKA (reference sequence). CDR3 amino acids: CSAKPGGFHGYTF. The CDR3 nucleotides read TGCAGTGCTAAACCCGGAGGGTTTCATGGCTACACCTTC.

The CDR3 region has the DNA TGTGCCAGCAGCCTATCCGGGACTAGCACTCAAGAGACCCAGTACTTC. It translates to CASSLSGTSTQETQYF. The chain couples TRBV7-2 to TRBJ2-5; 9 bases agree with TRBD2. V was pared by 5 bases and J by 2 bases, with 9 bases of the junction left unmatched. The CDR3 is 16 amino acids. Germline V gives CDR1 SGHTA, CDR2 FQGNSA.

This clonotype has a count of ten or more. The rearrangement uses TRBV7-2 and TRBJ2-3, with 15 bases that match TRBD2. Germline V lookup: CDR1 SGHTA, CDR2 FQGNSA. CDR3 length: 15 residues. The J segment lost 4 bases and the V segment lost 9 bases, leaving 5 bases of the junction unmatched. The CDR3 region is CASGLAGGSADTQYF. The CDR3 DNA follows: TGTGCCAGTGGACTAGCGGGGGGGTCGGCAGATACGCAGTATTTT. Using reference TRBV7-2 and TRBJ2-3 for the parts outside the CDR3, the full variable domain is GAGVSQSPSNKVTEKGKDVELRCDPISGHTALYWYRQSLGQGLEFLIYFQGNSAPDKSGLPSDRFSAERTGGSVSTLTIQRTQQEDSAVYLCASGLAGGSADTQYFGPGTRLTVL.

In its sample, this clonotype was seen a few times. The CDR3 loop is CASSLRGRDYEQYF. CDR3 nucleotide sequence: TGTGCCAGCAGTTTAAGGGGGAGGGACTACGAGCAGTACTTC. V is TRBV12-3 or TRBV12-4 and J is TRBJ2-7; D possibly corresponds to TRBD2 (7 bases). The CDR3 has 14 amino acids. V gave up 2 bases and J gave up 3 bases, with 11 bases separating them.

The chain joins TRBV4-1 to TRBJ1-2; TRBD1 agrees at 7 bases. Germline lookup yields CDR1 MGHRA and CDR2 YSYEKL. V trimming: 0 bases; J trimming: 0 bases; junction bases outside the gene matches: 10. This CDR3 region has 18 residues. The CDR3 here is CASSQERQGSQANYGYTF. CDR3 bases: TGCGCCAGCAGCCAAGAACGACAGGGCAGCCAAGCTAACTATGGCTACACCTTC.

There are many counts of this clonotype. This rearrangement joins TRBV5-1 to TRBJ2-5; TRBD1 is a possible D gene (6 bases). The CDR3 extends over 13 amino acids. The V end lost 4 bases, the J end lost 5 bases, and 12 bases lay between the germline ends. CDR1 and CDR2 (germline): SGHRS, YFSETQ. Here the CDR3 reads CASSPQGWETQYF. The CDR3 region has the DNA TGCGCCAGCAGCCCACAGGGTTGGGAGACCCAGTACTTC.

A few counts support this clonotype. The chain is built from TRBV20-1 and TRBJ2-7; D is possibly TRBD1 (5 bases). This CDR3 spans 14 amino acids. Trimming took 3 bases from V and 2 from J, leaving 14 bases between them. Germline CDR1 and CDR2: DFQATT and SNEGSKA (reference sequence). This CDR3 reads CSARKGANTYEQYF. Written as DNA, the CDR3 is TGCAGTGCTAGGAAAGGGGCGAACACCTACGAGCAGTACTTC.

This chain joins TRBV7-9 and TRBJ1-2, with D uncertain. CDR1 is SEHNR and CDR2 is FQNEAQ in the germline V gene (reference sequence). This CDR3 has 14 residues. V was trimmed by 1 base and J by 8 bases, leaving 14 bases between them. This CDR3 is CASSLEGSVWGYTF. The CDR3 DNA reads as TGTGCCAGCAGCTTAGAAGGGTCGGTGTGGGGCTACACCTTC.